A single sample is the source of the 21 T cell receptor beta chains below, sequenced in a study of blood T cell repertoires in COVID-19. Produced via immunoSEQ multiplex PCR; TCRdb's table is partial and in-frame only. The sample lists some 170,000 clones, approximately 86% occurring once. Material: peripheral blood. Receptors originate from an older woman who had recovered from COVID-19.

This chain links TRBV28 with TRBJ1-5; 7 bases match TRBD1. This CDR3 has 14 residues. The V gene end was trimmed by 3 bases and the J gene end by 11 bases; junction bases not matched to a gene: 10. Germline V gene lookup returns CDR1 MDHEN and CDR2 SYDVKM. The CDR3 is CASSFHRGLAAQHF. The CDR3 coding sequence is TGTGCCAGCAGTTTCCACAGGGGCCTCGCGGCCCAGCATTTT.

This sequence joins TRBV24-1 and TRBJ2-3; 14 bases are a match to TRBD2. This CDR3 region has 19 residues. V shed 1 base and J 2 bases; nucleotides not matched to a gene: 7. Germline V gene lookup returns CDR1 KGHDR and CDR2 SFDVKD. The CDR3 protein is CATSDFGTSGGQPTDTQYF. CDR3 bases: TGTGCCACCAGTGATTTCGGGACTAGCGGGGGCCAACCCACAGATACGCAGTATTTT.

This clone was detected only once. The V and J genes are TRBV15 and TRBJ2-7, with D perhaps matching TRBD2 (7 bases). V lost 2 bases, J lost 3 bases, and 17 bases lay in between. The germline V gene has CDR1 LNHNV and CDR2 YYDKDF (reference sequence). This CDR3 comprises 16 residues. The CDR3 sequence: CATSRSTGGGGYEQYF. CDR3 DNA sequence: TGTGCCACCAGCAGATCAACCGGAGGGGGGGGCTACGAGCAGTACTTC. The variable domain in full, with the rest retrieved from reference TRBV15 and TRBJ2-7, is DAMVIQNPRYQVTQFGKPVTLSCSQTLNHNVMYWYQQKSSQAPKLLFHYYDKDFNNEADTPDNFQSRRPNTSFCFLDIRSPGLGDTAMYLCATSRSTGGGGYEQYFGPGTRLTVT.

V is TRBV18 and J is TRBJ1-4, with 10 bases lining up with TRBD1. The CDR3 is 14 residues long. The junction had 5 bases not matched to a gene; V was cut back by 8 bases and J by 5 bases. The germline CDR1 and CDR2 sequences are KGHSH and LQKENI. The CDR3 is CASGAGQGNEKLFF. In nucleotides, the CDR3 is TGTGCCAGCGGTGCGGGACAGGGGAATGAAAAACTGTTTTTT.

The rearrangement uses TRBV3-1 (or the pseudogene TRBV3-2) and TRBJ1-3; possibly TRBD1 for D (5 bases). Between the trimmed V and J ends, which lost 5 bases and 5 bases, there was a span of 10 bases. The CDR3 runs to 13 residues. Germline loops: CDR1 LGHDT, CDR2 YNNKEL (reference sequence). Here the CDR3 reads CASSAGQRNTIYF. Written as DNA, the CDR3 is TGTGCCAGCAGCGCGGGGCAGCGAAACACCATATATTTT.

This clone has a handful of counts. The CDR3 protein is CASSPGQGTSYNEQFF. CDR3 DNA sequence: TGTGCCAGCAGTCCGGGACAGGGTACCTCCTACAATGAGCAGTTCTTC. The chain links TRBV28 to TRBJ2-1; 9 bases agree with TRBD1. Germline V gives CDR1 MDHEN, CDR2 SYDVKM. This CDR3 has 16 amino acids. The V segment lost 5 bases and the J segment 0 bases; nucleotides outside the gene matches: 5. Full variable domain (missing parts from reference TRBV28 and TRBJ2-1): DVKVTQSSRYLVKRTGEKVFLECVQDMDHENMFWYRQDPGLGLRLIYFSYDVKMKEKGDIPEGYSVSREKKERFSLILESASTNQTSMYLCASSPGQGTSYNEQFFGPGTRLTVL.

The rearrangement joins TRBV18 to TRBJ2-7, with D tentatively TRBD2 (6 bases). The CDR3 runs 16 residues. V dropped 1 base and J dropped 3 bases, with 16 bases sitting between them. The germline gives CDR1 KGHSH, CDR2 LQKENI. The CDR3 DNA sequence: TGTGCCAGCTCACCACAACGCCGGGGGAATTTCTACGAGCAGTACTTC. Its protein product is CASSPQRRGNFYEQYF.

The rearrangement uses TRBV6-6 and TRBJ2-1; D remains unclear. CDR3 size: 16 residues. Germline V lookup: CDR1 MNHNY, CDR2 SVGAGI (reference sequence). The V end lost 2 bases, the J end lost 6 bases, and 17 bases lay between the germline ends. The CDR3 region is CASSYSGQVPSNEQFF. The DNA for the CDR3 is TGTGCCAGCAGTTACAGTGGCCAGGTTCCCTCCAATGAGCAGTTCTTC.

The chain is built from TRBV4-2 and TRBJ2-3; 13 bases match TRBD2. Looked up from germline, CDR1 is LGHNA and CDR2 is YNFKEQ. This CDR3 contains 18 residues. V was clipped by 2 bases and J by 0 bases; unmatched bases: 5. CDR3 amino acids: CASSQQLAGGPSTDTQYF. For the CDR3, the DNA is TGTGCCAGCAGCCAACAACTAGCGGGGGGGCCCAGCACAGATACGCAGTATTTT.

This chain links TRBV11-3 with TRBJ2-1; TRBD1 might be the D (5 bases). Trimming stripped 0 bases from V and 8 bases from J, with 11 bases between. CDR3 length equals 14 residues. Germline V gene sequence: CDR1 SGHNT, CDR2 YENEEA. CDR3 protein: CASSLESDSHEQFF. DNA for the CDR3: TGTGCCAGCAGCTTAGAATCTGACAGCCATGAGCAGTTCTTC.

The chain recombines TRBV24-1 with TRBJ1-5; D is unclear. The CDR3 loop spans 12 amino acids. Germline V gene lookup returns CDR1 KGHDR and CDR2 SFDVKD. V dropped 2 bases and J dropped 4 bases, with 2 bases sitting between them. This chain's CDR3 is CATSDSNQPQHF. The CDR3 coding sequence is TGTGCCACCAGTGATTCGAATCAGCCCCAGCATTTT.

V is TRBV24-1 and J is TRBJ1-2; TRBD1 agrees at 12 bases. Trimming took 5 bases from V and 6 from J; bases not matched to a gene: 15. The CDR3 covers 18 residues. Per the germline V gene, CDR1 is KGHDR and CDR2 is SFDVKD. CDR3 in amino acids: CATSGSHPGQGAFNGYTF. The DNA of the CDR3 is TGTGCCACCAGTGGCTCGCACCCGGGACAGGGGGCGTTCAATGGCTACACCTTC.

V is TRBV5-1 and J is TRBJ1-1; TRBD1 agrees at 8 bases. This CDR3 contains 14 residues. With V trimmed by 3 bases and J by 5 bases, 6 bases remained unmatched. Germline assignment: CDR1 SGHRS and CDR2 YFSETQ. The CDR3 region has the DNA TGCGCCAGCAGCTATTCGACAGGGGAAACTGAAGCTTTCTTT. The encoded protein is CASSYSTGETEAFF.

V and J are TRBV9 and TRBJ1-1; D is unclear. CDR1 is SGDLS, CDR2 YYNGEE, per germline. This CDR3 comprises 12 residues. Trimming shortened V by 4 bases and J by 8 bases, and 12 bases separated the two germline ends. The CDR3 nucleotides read TGTGCCAGCAGCCCCACCGCGGGGGAAGCTTTCTTT. Its translation: CASSPTAGEAFF.

The chain couples TRBV19 to TRBJ1-5; D ambiguous. Germline assignment: CDR1 LNHDA and CDR2 SQIVND (reference sequence). The CDR3 is 13 residues long. Trimming stripped 5 bases from V and 7 bases from J, with 12 bases between. The DNA of the CDR3 is TGTGCCAGTAGTTCGGCTCTGAGGCAGCCCCAGCATTTT. This gives the protein CASSSALRQPQHF.

The V gene is TRBV2, the J gene TRBJ1-3; possible D gene TRBD1, 5 bases. Germline V gene sequence: CDR1 SNHLY, CDR2 FYNNEI. Trimming stripped 3 bases from V and 2 bases from J, with 11 bases between. CDR3 length: 15 amino acids. This CDR3 is CASSDVGGTGNTIYF. The CDR3 DNA reads TGTGCCAGCAGTGACGTGGGGGGGACTGGAAACACCATATATTTT.

V usage is TRBV28 and J usage is TRBJ1-3; D ambiguous. The germline V gene has CDR1 MDHEN and CDR2 SYDVKM. The CDR3 sequence is 17 residues long. V was shortened by 3 bases and J by 0 bases, with 15 bases between the two germline ends. The CDR3 reads CASSFIGLTYSGNTIYF. DNA of the CDR3: TGTGCCAGCAGTTTTATAGGTCTGACTTACTCTGGAAACACCATATATTTT.

This clone was detected a few times. The chain couples TRBV7-3 to TRBJ2-3; D perhaps matches TRBD2 (6 bases). Germline V gives CDR1 SGHTA, CDR2 FQGTGA. Trimming shortened V by 5 bases and J by 4 bases, and 16 bases separated the two germline ends. CDR3 size: 15 residues. The CDR3 DNA follows: TGTGCCAGCAGCCCCCAAGGCGGGGCGTCAGATACGCAGTATTTT. Its translation is CASSPQGGASDTQYF.

This clone has only one observation. CDR3 DNA: TGCGCCAGCAGAGACAGCTCTGGGGCCAACGTCCTGACTTTC. Translation: CASRDSSGANVLTF. The genes are TRBV5-1 and TRBJ2-6; TRBD1 might be the D (5 bases). CDR1 and CDR2 (germline): SGHRS, YFSETQ. The germline V and J ends were trimmed by 5 bases and 0 bases, with 6 bases remaining between them. The CDR3 is made up of 14 amino acids.

This chain uses TRBV5-1 with TRBJ2-3, with D maybe TRBD2 (6 bases). Germline CDR1 is SGHRS and CDR2 is YFSETQ. V dropped 3 bases and J dropped 1 base, with 15 bases sitting between them. The CDR3 contains 16 residues. CDR3 residues: CASSSMPGVGTDTQYF. The CDR3 DNA follows: TGCGCCAGCAGCTCCATGCCGGGGGTCGGCACAGATACGCAGTATTTT. The whole variable domain, remainder taken from reference TRBV5-1 and TRBJ2-3, is KAGVTQTPRYLIKTRGQQVTLSCSPISGHRSVSWYQQTPGQGLQFLFEYFSETQRNKGNFPGRFSGRQFSNSRSEMNVSTLELGDSALYLCASSSMPGVGTDTQYFGPGTRLTVL.

The chain couples TRBV29-1 to TRBJ2-5; 9 nucleotides match TRBD2. This CDR3 contains 13 residues. In germline, CDR1 is SQVTM, CDR2 ANQGSEA. After removal of 5 bases from V and 3 bases from J, the junction contained 4 bases not matched to a gene. CDR3 in amino acids: CSVLQRGEETQYF. In DNA, the CDR3 is TGCAGCGTTCTCCAGCGGGGGGAAGAGACCCAGTACTTC.